One sample yielded the 9 T cell receptor beta chains listed below, sequenced in a study of PD-L1 blockade in urothelial cancer (dated by TCRdb to about 2017). Libraries came from the immunoSEQ multiplex PCR assay. As stored in TCRdb, this immuneACCESS dataset retains in-frame rearrangements with V and J assigned. A fraction of the clones does not appear; measured against another copy, unresolved V genes explain less than half of the discrepancy, and the remainder lacks a known reason. In this sample the table shows 35,000 to 45,000 clones, around nine tenths of which occur a single time. The top ten hold 20% to 25% of the sample. The meaning of the sample's time point label: pretreatment peripheral blood. Sequencing used PBMCs, obtained around atezolizumab (anti-PD-L1) treatment. Receptors were obtained from a donor at least 40 years old with urothelial cancer.

CDR3: CASSGGRETQYF. Written as DNA, the CDR3 is TGTGCCAGCAGTGGGGGGCGGGAGACCCAGTACTTC. The rearrangement links TRBV2 to TRBJ2-5; tentatively, D is TRBD1 (6 bases). The V gene lost 4 bases and the J gene lost 5 bases, with 8 bases spanning the gap. Germline V gene sequence: CDR1 SNHLY, CDR2 FYNNEI. CDR3 length: 12 residues. Full variable domain (rest looked up from reference TRBV2 and TRBJ2-5): EPEVTQTPSHQVTQMGQEVILRCVPISNHLYFYWYRQILGQKVEFLVSFYNNEISEKSEIFDDQFSVERPDGSNFTLKIRSTKLEDSAMYFCASSGGRETQYFGPGTRLLVL.

V is TRBV4-3 and J is TRBJ2-6; 7 positions agree with TRBD2. The CDR3 sequence is 20 residues long. V shed 3 bases, J shed 0 bases, and the junction held 14 bases outside the gene matches. From germline, CDR1 is LGHNA and CDR2 YSLEER. The CDR3: CASSQGGMGLSFSGANVLTF. CDR3 coding DNA: TGCGCCAGCAGCCAGGGGGGGATGGGGCTTTCTTTCTCTGGGGCCAACGTCCTGACTTTC.

This clone has a single count. This chain uses TRBV5-5 with TRBJ2-1; 7 bases map to TRBD1. The CDR3 spans 15 residues. Losses at the gene ends were 4 bases for V and 4 bases for J; bases not matched to a gene: 8. CDR1 SGHKS and CDR2 YYEKEE come from the germline V gene (reference sequence). The CDR3 DNA reads as TGTGCCAGCAGCCCCGGGGCAGGGGGATACAATGAGCAGTTCTTC. Its translation: CASSPGAGGYNEQFF.

This clone showed up just a few times. The chain uses TRBV11-1 and TRBJ1-1; D unclear. Trimming cost V 2 bases and J 0 bases, with 4 bases left between them. CDR1 is SGHAT and CDR2 is FQDESV in the germline V gene (reference sequence). The CDR3 consists of 13 residues. CDR3 in DNA: TGTGCCAGCAGCTTAATCTTGAACACTGAAGCTTTCTTT. Translated, it gives CASSLILNTEAFF.

CDR3 coding DNA: TGTGCCTGGAGTGTACTAGCGGGAGTATATGAGCAGTTCTTC. It encodes CAWSVLAGVYEQFF. The chain uses TRBV30 and TRBJ2-1; TRBD2 matches at 11 bases. Germline V gene lookup returns CDR1 GTSNPN and CDR2 SVGIG (reference sequence). CDR3 length: 14 residues. V lost 0 bases to trimming and J lost 8 bases; unmatched junction nucleotides: 3.

This chain connects TRBV1 to TRBJ2-3; the table's D call, TRBD2, was not checked against the DNA. TRBV1 is labeled a pseudogene. This CDR3 contains 18 residues. CDR3 nucleotide sequence: TGCACCAGCAGCCTAGGACTAGCGGGAGGGCCTCGCACAGATACGCAGTATTTT. It yields the protein CTSSLGLAGGPRTDTQYF.

The chain combines TRBV19 with TRBJ1-2; D call uncertain. Trimming stripped 1 base from V and 8 bases from J, with 8 bases between. This CDR3 is built from 12 residues. The germline gives CDR1 LNHDA, CDR2 SQIVND (reference sequence). CDR3 sequence (DNA): TGTGCCAGTAGTATAGTCCCCTCGGGCTACACCTTC. Its protein is CASSIVPSGYTF.

The gene calls are TRBV4-3 and TRBJ1-4, with D maybe TRBD1 (6 bases). The CDR3 consists of 20 residues. CDR1 is LGHNA, CDR2 YSLEER, per germline. Trimming took 0 bases from V and 5 from J, leaving 25 bases between them. CDR3 in DNA: TGCGCCAGCAGCCAAGATTTTTGGACAGCGAAGGGAGGGGGGAATGAAAAACTGTTTTTT. This gives the protein CASSQDFWTAKGGGNEKLFF.

The chain joins TRBV7-2 to TRBJ2-1; TRBD2 matches 9 bases. The CDR3 runs to 17 residues. Germline V gene data show CDR1 as SGHTA and CDR2 as FQGNSA. J was trimmed by 1 base and V by 1 base; bases with no gene match: 5. The CDR3 bases are TGTGCCAGCAGCTTAGAGGGCGGGAGGGGGTCCTACAATGAGCAGTTCTTC. This translates into CASSLEGGRGSYNEQFF.